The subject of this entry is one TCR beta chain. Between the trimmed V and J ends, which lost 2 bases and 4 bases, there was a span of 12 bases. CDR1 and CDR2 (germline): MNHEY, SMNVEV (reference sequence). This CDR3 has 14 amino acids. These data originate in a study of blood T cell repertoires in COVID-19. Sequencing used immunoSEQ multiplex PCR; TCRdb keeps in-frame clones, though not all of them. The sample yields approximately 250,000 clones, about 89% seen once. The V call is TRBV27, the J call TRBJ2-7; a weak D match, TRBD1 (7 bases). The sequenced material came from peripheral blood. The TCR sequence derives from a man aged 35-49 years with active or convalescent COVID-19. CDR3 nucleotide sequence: TGTGCCAGCAGTTTAACGGCAGGGGGGTACGAGCAGTACTTC. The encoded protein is CASSLTAGGYEQYF.